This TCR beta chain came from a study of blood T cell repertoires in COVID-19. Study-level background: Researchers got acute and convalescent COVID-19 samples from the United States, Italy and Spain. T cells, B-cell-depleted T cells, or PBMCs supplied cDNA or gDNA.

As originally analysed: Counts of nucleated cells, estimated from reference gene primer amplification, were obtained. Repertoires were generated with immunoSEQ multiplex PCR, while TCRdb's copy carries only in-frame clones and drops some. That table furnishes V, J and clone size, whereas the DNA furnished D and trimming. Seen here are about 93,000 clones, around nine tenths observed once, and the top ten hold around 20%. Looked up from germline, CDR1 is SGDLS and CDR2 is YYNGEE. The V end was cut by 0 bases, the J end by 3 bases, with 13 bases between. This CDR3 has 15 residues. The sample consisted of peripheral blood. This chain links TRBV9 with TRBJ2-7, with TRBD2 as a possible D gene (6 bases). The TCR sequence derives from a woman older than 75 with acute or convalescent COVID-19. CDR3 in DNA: TGTGCCAGCAGCGTAGACGGGACTCCCCTCTACGAGCAGTACTTC. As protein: CASSVDGTPLYEQYF.